Reported below is one T cell receptor beta chain. CDR3 length: 15 amino acids. Germline loops: CDR1 DFQATT, CDR2 SNEGSKA (reference sequence). V was pared by 2 bases and J by 4 bases, with 9 bases of the junction left unmatched. These data are taken from a study of CD8 T cells in Susac syndrome. Random hexamers were used to reverse transcribe about 0.5 to 1 ug of RNA. By means of immunoSEQ multiplex PCR, TCR beta CDR3 spanning 54 Vbeta and 13 Jbeta underwent amplification. TCRdb processed the immunoSEQ multiplex PCR reads anew with MiXCR; each CDR3 protein has one entry. Of about 150,000 distinct CDR3 sequences in the sample, about 90% were seen once.

The clonotype was recovered from a human donor in good health. The chain joins TRBV20-1 to TRBJ2-7, with 9 bases aligning to TRBD2. The sequencing input was CD4+ T cells from PBMCs. The CDR3: CSARTGLAETYEQYF. The CDR3 DNA reads TGCAGTGCTAGAACGGGACTAGCAGAAACATACGAGCAGTACTTC.